This is a list of T cell receptor beta chains from one sample in a study of blood T cell repertoires in COVID-19. Sequencing was performed with immunoSEQ multiplex PCR; in TCRdb, only in-frame clones are kept and a portion is missing. The sample holds about 100,000 clones; approximately 91% are singletons and the top ten take roughly 1.8%. The source material was peripheral blood. The receptors shown here come from a human donor with active COVID-19. The donor label of this sample is uncertain. The conserved cysteine and the conserved F or W are not part of the CDR3 here. Clone size is stated in some rows and not others, as once, few, many or a class when expanded.

v_gene	abundance	j_gene	CDR3aa
TRBV12-3/TRBV12-4	once	TRBJ1-2	ATTWDRNYGYT
TRBV3-1/TRBV3-2	.	TRBJ2-7	ASSSGESNRGFYEQY
TRBV5-1	once	TRBJ2-3	ASSLDLASTDTQY
TRBV5-5	.	TRBJ1-1	ASSNGPGEMNTEAF
TRBV9	.	TRBJ2-3	ASTPAGTGTDTQY
TRBV6-5	.	TRBJ1-2	ASSSPGQIWGYT
TRBV2	.	TRBJ2-3	ASSIATPALAGGAPTPTDTQY
TRBV7-9	.	TRBJ2-3	ASSPRETDTQY
TRBV11-3	.	TRBJ2-7	ASSYGLSYEQY
TRBV5-4	.	TRBJ2-7	ASSLFQGTYEQY
TRBV5-1	.	TRBJ2-7	ASSPGQGMYEQY
TRBV11-1	.	TRBJ2-7	ASSFTGAYEQY
TRBV5-1	.	TRBJ1-1	ASSPNLDRLDSTEAF
TRBV2	.	TRBJ1-2	ASRGRTGLGGYT
TRBV12-3/TRBV12-4	.	TRBJ1-4	ASSPGTVEKLF
TRBV3-1/TRBV3-2	.	TRBJ2-5	ASSRQTGETQY
TRBV25-1	.	TRBJ1-1	ASSEQGPMNTEAF
TRBV14	.	TRBJ2-5	ASSQTILAEETQY
TRBV5-1	.	TRBJ2-2	ASGNKMGGTGELF
TRBV19	once	TRBJ1-6	ASNPSGTGKKPLH
TRBV7-2	once	TRBJ2-7	ASSIDRFTYEQY
TRBV9	.	TRBJ2-2	ASSVGSGLADYTGELF
TRBV13	.	TRBJ1-2	ASTLGSTGYGYT
TRBV5-4	.	TRBJ2-1	ASSPRPGAINEQF
TRBV18	.	TRBJ2-1	ASSPLGGGDEQF
TRBV27	.	TRBJ1-2	ASSFGPGLIYGYT
TRBV6-5	.	TRBJ1-2	ASRASGDNYGYT
TRBV7-8	few	TRBJ2-2	ASTRRLAGDKNTGELF
TRBV5-1	.	TRBJ2-7	ASSLSGTGAYEQY
TRBV5-1	.	TRBJ2-2	ASRISGDRSGELF
TRBV6-5	.	TRBJ2-2	ASSYSPGVGTGELF
TRBV7-8	.	TRBJ2-7	ASSWGWDRGVYEQY
TRBV7-2	.	TRBJ1-1	ASSLGGGWTEAF
TRBV5-3	.	TRBJ1-1	ARSLVGASEAF
TRBV27	.	TRBJ2-3	ASSPGGDFLSTDTQY
TRBV9	.	TRBJ2-7	ASSVAPQGYYEQY
TRBV19	.	TRBJ2-3	ASSNGLAGGTDTQY
TRBV3-1/TRBV3-2	.	TRBJ1-2	ASSYQGRGGYT
TRBV27	.	TRBJ2-7	ASSLGTGLVEQY
TRBV9	.	TRBJ2-1	ASSPLAGSRRSEQF
TRBV28	once	TRBJ1-2	ASSFPGEGYGYT
TRBV21-1	.	TRBJ2-5	ASSKEVPSGASQETQY
TRBV5-6	.	TRBJ1-5	ASSLDGDQPQH
TRBV6-1	.	TRBJ1-1	ASSEGHGTGNTEAF
TRBV6-5	.	TRBJ2-2	ASRMLAPGELF
TRBV19	.	TRBJ1-5	ASRTGGQNQPQH
TRBV24-1	.	TRBJ2-7	ATSDSSGVSYEQY
TRBV4-1	.	TRBJ1-1	ASSHSRGRGNTEAF
TRBV9	.	TRBJ1-4	ASSPGGTGNEKLF
TRBV24-1	.	TRBJ2-7	ATSDLDRDEQY
TRBV18	.	TRBJ1-4	ASSPTGTMEEKLF
TRBV15	.	TRBJ2-3	ATSRGLGLDTQY
TRBV29-1	.	TRBJ2-5	SVSSTETQY
TRBV20-1	.	TRBJ2-1	SALGGNEQF
TRBV6-6	.	TRBJ2-2	ATTIGVSGELF
TRBV13	.	TRBJ1-6	ASSKGWRPRYNSPLH
TRBV18	.	TRBJ2-3	ASSSSGGGTDTQY
TRBV15	once	TRBJ2-2	ATSRGGLTGELF
TRBV19	.	TRBJ2-4	ASSATFGENLLAKNIQY
TRBV25-1	.	TRBJ2-5	ASSEARVQETQY